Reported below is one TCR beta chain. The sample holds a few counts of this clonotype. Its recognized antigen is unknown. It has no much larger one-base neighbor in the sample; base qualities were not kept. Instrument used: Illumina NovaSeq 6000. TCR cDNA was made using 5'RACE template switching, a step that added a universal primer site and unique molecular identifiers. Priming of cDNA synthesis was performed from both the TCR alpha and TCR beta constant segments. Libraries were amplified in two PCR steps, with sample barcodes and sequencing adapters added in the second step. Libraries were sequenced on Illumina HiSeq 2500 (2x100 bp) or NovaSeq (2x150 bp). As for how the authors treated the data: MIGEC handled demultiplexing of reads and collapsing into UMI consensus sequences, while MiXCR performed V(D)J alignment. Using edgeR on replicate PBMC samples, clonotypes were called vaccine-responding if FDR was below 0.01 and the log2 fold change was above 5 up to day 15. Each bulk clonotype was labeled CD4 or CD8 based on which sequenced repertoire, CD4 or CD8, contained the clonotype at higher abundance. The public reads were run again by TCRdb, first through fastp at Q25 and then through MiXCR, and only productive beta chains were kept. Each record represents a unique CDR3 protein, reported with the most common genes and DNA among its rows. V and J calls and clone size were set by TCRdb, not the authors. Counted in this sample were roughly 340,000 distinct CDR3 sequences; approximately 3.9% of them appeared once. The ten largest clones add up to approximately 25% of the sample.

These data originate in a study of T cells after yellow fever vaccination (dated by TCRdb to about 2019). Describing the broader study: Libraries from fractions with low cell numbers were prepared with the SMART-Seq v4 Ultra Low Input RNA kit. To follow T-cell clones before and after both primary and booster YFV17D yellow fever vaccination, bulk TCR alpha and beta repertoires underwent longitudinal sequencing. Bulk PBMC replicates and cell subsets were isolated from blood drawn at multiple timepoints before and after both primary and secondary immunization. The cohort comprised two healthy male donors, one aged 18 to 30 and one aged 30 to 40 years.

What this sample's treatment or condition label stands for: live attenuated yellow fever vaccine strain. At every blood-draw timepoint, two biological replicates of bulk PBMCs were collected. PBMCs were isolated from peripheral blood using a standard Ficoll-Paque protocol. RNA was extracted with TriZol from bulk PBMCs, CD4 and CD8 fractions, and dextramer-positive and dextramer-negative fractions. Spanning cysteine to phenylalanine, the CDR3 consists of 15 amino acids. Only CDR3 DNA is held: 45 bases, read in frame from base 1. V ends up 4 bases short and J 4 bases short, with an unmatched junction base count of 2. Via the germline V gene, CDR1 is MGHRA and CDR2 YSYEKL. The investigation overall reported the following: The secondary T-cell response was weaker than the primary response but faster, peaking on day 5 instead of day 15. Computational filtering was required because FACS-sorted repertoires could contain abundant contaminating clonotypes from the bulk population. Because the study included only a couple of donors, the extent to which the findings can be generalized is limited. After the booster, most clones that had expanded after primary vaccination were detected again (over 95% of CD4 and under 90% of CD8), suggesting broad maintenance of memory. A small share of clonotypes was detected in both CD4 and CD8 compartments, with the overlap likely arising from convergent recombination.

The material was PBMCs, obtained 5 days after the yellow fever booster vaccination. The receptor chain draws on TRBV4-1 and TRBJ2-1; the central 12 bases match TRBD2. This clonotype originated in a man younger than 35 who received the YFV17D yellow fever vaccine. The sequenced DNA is TGCGCCAGCAGCCGGACTAGCGGGAATTACAATGAGCAGTTCTTC. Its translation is CASSRTSGNYNEQFF.